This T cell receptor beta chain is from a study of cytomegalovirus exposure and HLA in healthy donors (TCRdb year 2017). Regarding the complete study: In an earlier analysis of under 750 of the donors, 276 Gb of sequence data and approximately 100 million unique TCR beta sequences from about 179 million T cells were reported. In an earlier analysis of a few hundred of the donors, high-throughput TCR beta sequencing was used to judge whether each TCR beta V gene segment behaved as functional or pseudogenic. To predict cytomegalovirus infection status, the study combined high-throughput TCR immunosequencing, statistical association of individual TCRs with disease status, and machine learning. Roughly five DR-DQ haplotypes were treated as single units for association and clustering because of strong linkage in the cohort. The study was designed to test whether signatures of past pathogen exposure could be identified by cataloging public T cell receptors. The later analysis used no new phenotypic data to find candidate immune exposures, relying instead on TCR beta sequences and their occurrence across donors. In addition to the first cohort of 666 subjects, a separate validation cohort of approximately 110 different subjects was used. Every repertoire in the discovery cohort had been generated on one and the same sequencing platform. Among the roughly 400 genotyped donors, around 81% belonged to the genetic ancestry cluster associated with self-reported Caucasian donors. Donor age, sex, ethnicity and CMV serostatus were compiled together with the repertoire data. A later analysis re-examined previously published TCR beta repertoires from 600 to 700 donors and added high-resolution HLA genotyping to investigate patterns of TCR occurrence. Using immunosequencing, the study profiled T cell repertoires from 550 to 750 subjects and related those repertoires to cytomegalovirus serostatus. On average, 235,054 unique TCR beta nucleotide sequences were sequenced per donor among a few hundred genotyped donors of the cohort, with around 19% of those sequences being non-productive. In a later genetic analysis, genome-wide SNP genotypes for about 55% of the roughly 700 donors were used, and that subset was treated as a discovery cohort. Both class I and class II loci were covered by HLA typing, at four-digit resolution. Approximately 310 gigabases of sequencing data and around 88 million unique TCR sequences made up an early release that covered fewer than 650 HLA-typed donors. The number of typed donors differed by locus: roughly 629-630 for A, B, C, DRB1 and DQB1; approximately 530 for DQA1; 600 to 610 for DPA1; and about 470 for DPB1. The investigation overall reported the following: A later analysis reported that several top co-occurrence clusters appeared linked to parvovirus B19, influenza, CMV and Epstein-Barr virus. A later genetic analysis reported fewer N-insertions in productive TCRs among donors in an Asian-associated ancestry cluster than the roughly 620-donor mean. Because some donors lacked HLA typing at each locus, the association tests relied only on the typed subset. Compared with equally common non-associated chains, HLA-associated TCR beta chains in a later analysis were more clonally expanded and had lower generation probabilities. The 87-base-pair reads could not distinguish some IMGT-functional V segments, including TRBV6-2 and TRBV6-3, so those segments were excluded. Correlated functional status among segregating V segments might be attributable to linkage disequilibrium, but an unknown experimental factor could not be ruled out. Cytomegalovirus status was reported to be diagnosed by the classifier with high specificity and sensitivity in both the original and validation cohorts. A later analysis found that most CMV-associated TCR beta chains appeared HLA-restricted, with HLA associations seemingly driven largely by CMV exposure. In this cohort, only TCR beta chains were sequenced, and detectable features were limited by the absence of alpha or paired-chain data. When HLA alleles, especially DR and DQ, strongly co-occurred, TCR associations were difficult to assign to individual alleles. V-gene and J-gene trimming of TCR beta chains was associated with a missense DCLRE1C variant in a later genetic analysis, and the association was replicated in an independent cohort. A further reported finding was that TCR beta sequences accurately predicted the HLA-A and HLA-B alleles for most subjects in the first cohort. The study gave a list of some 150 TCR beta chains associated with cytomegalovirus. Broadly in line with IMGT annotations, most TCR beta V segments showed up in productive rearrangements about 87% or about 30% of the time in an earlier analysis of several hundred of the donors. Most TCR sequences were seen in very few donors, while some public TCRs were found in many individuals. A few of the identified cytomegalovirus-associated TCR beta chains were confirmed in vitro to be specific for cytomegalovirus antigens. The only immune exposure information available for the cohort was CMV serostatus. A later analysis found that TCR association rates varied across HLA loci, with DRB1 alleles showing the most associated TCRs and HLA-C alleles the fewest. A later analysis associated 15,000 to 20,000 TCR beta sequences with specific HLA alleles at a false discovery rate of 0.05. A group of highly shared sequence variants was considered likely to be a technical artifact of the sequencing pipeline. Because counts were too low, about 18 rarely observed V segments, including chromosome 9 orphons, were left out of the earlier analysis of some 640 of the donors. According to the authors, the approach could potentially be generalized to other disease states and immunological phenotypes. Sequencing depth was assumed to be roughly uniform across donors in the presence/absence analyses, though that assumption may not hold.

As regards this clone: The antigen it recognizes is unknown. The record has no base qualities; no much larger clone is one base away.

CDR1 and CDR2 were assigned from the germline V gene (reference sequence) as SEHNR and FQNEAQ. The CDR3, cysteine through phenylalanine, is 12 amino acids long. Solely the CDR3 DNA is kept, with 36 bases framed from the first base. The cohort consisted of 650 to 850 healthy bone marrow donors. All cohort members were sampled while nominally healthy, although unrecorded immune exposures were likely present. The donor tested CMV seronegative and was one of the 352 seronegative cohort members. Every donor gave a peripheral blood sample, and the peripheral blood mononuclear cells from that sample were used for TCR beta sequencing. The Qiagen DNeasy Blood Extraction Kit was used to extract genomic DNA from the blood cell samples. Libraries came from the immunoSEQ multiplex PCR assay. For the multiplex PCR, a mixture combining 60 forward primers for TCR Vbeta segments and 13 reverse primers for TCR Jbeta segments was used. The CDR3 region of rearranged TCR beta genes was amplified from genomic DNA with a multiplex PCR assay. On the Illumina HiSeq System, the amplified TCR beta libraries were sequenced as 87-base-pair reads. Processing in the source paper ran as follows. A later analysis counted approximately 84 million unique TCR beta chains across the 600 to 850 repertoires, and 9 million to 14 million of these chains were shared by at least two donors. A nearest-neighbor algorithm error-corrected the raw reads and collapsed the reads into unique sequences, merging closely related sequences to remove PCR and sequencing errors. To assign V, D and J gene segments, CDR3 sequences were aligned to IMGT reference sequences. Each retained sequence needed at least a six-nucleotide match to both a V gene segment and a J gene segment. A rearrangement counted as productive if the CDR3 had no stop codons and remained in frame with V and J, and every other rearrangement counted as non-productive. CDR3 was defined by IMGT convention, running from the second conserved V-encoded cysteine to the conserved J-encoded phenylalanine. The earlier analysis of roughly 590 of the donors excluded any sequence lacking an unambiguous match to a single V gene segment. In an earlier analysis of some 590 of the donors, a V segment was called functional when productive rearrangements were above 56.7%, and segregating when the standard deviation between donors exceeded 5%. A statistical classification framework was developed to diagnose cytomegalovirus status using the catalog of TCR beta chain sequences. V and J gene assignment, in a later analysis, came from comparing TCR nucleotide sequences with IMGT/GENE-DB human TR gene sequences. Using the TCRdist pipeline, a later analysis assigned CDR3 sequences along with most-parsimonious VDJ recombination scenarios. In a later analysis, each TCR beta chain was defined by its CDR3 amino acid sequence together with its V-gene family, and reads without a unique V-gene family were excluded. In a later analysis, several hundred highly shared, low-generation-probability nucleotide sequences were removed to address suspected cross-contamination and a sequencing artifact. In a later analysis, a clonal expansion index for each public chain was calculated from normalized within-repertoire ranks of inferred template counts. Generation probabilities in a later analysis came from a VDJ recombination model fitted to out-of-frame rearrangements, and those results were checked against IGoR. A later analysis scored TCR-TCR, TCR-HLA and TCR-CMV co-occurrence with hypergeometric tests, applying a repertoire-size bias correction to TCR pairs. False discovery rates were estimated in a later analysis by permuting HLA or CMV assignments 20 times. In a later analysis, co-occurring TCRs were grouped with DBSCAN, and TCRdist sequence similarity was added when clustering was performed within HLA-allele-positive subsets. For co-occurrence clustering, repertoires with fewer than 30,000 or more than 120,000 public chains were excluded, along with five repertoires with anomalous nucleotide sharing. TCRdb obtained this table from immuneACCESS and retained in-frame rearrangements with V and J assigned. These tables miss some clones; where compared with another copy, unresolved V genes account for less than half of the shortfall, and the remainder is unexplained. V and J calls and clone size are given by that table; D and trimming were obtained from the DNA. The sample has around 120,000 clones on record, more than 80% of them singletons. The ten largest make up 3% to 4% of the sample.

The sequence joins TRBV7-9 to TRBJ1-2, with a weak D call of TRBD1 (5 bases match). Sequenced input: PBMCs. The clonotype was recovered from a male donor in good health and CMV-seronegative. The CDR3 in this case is CSGTGGEAGYTF. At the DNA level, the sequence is TGTTCCGGTACGGGGGGAGAAGCTGGCTACACCTTC.